Each of the 5 T cell receptor beta chains below was sequenced from the same sample in a study of CD8+ T cells in alopecia areata (dated by TCRdb to the late 2010s). Pooled mouse cutaneous lymph node cells were stained for CD4, CD8alpha, NKG2D, NKG2ACE and other markers and were then sorted on a BD Influx. The library was made by the immunoSEQ multiplex PCR assay. For TCR sequencing, RNA was extracted from every sample and reverse transcribed into cDNA to serve as template. TCRdb limited this immuneACCESS table to in-frame rearrangements with V and J called. A share of clones is missing; checked studies link under half to unresolved V genes, and the rest is unexplained. The table records about 6,000 clones for this sample, and not one of them appears only once. The top ten constitute 30% to 35% of the sample. The sample comprised CD8+ T cells sorted from a lymph node. These receptors were taken from a C3H/HeJ mouse with alopecia areata. The strain in question carries the MHC haplotype H2-k.

Regarding this clone: Gene names denote mouse genes. Read coverage stops 4 residues before the CDR3 terminus; the germline J gene supplies the remainder. This chain links TRBV13-2 with TRBJ2-4; D call uncertain. Germline CDR1 is NNHNN and CDR2 is SYGAGS (reference sequence). The CDR3 has 13 amino acids. Trimming removed 6 bases from V and 0 bases from J, with 8 bases in between. CDR3 loop: CASAETSQNTLYF. The covered CDR3 bases are TGTGCCAGCGCCGAAACTAGTCAAAAC.

This clone is categorized as medium-sized. The gene symbols are mouse symbols. The CDR3 end falls 4 residues outside the read, so it is completed with the germline J gene. The rearrangement joins TRBV16 to TRBJ2-2, with 9 bases identical to TRBD2. Trimming took 5 bases from V and 5 from J; bases not matched to a gene: 3. Germline V CDR1 and CDR2: SGHSA, FRNQAP. The CDR3 sequence is 14 residues long. The CDR3 region is CASSPTGGTGQLYF. The DNA read from the CDR3 is TGTGCAAGCAGCCCGACTGGGGGTACCGGG.

This clone came up many times. Mouse names are used for the genes. The CDR3 extends 4 residues past the end of the read, so its final part is completed from the germline J gene. The chain has TRBV12-2 and TRBJ2-4, with 10 nucleotides matching TRBD1. This CDR3 is built from 16 residues. Germline trimming cut 3 bases from V and 0 bases from J; bases unmatched to any gene: 5. Looked up from germline, CDR1 is SGHLS and CDR2 is HYDKME. The CDR3 sequence: CASSYGTGESQNTLYF. The CDR3 DNA, read in part, is TGTGCCAGCTCTTATGGGACAGGGGAGAGTCAAAAC.

This clone was recorded many times. Mouse gene names and germline throughout. Coverage ceases 4 residues before the CDR3 finishes, and the germline J gene fills in the end. This chain connects TRBV17 to TRBJ2-7; TRBD2 agrees at 8 bases. The junction had 2 bases not matched to a gene; V was cut back by 3 bases and J by 1 base. This CDR3 has 14 amino acids. Per the germline V gene, CDR1 is MNHDT and CDR2 is YYDKIL. The CDR3: CASSRLGGSYEQYF. The CDR3 DNA, read in part, is TGTGCTAGCAGTAGGCTGGGGGGTTCCTAT.

The table lists this clone with many counts. The genes and germline here are from mouse. The CDR3 protein is CASGDEDRHEQYF. Incomplete CDR3 DNA: TGTGCCAGCGGTGATGAAGACAGGCAT. J is TRBJ2-7 and V is TRBV13-2; TRBD1 is a possible D gene (6 bases). The CDR3 end falls 4 residues outside the read, so it is completed with the germline J gene. The length of the CDR3 is 13 residues. CDR1 is NNHNN, CDR2 SYGAGS, per germline (reference sequence).